This TCR beta chain was recovered during a study of blood T cell repertoires in COVID-19. On the study more broadly: Sample material is recorded as cDNA or gDNA derived from T cells, B-cell-depleted T cells, or PBMCs.

The table came from immunoSEQ multiplex PCR; TCRdb's copy has only in-frame clones and leaves some out. The repertoire holds tens of thousands of clones, roughly 82% seen once, with more than 1% in the top ten. The V and J ends lost 6 bases and 4 bases, in that order; junction bases with no gene match: 9. Germline V gene sequence: CDR1 SGHRS, CDR2 YFSETQ. This CDR3 has 14 amino acids. Sequenced sample: peripheral blood. The clonotype was recovered from a woman older than 75 with acute or convalescent COVID-19. This chain joins TRBV5-1 and TRBJ1-2; 7 nucleotides agree with TRBD1. This chain's CDR3 is CASTPTGESYGYTF. CDR3 nucleotides: TGCGCCAGCACCCCAACAGGGGAGAGCTATGGCTACACCTTC.